Listed below are T cell receptor beta chains from one sample, sequenced in a study of control samples from healthy donors and cancer patients. Only in-frame clones appear in the TCRdb table, and some are missing; sequencing was by immunoSEQ multiplex PCR. The top ten hold under 9% of the sample, which has more than 140,000 clones, about 89% seen once. The source material was blood. The receptors derive from a young man in good health. The CDR3 runs from the conserved cysteine through the conserved F or W.

len	j_gene	v_gene	CDR3aa
13	TRBJ1-5	TRBV6-1	CASSEQYNQPQHF
12	TRBJ2-1	TRBV10-2	CASSEWGGEQFF
14	TRBJ1-6	TRBV7-3	CASSFGGINSPLHF
11	TRBJ2-7	TRBV6-5	CASSSVREQYF
14	TRBJ2-7	TRBV7-2	CASSYGQGVHEQYF
13	TRBJ2-3	TRBV27	CASGWGGPDTQYF
16	TRBJ1-1	TRBV4-3	CASSRDWDPFYTEAFF
15	TRBJ2-2	TRBV4-1	CASSQENFEPGELFF
13	TRBJ1-1	TRBV6-1	CASSENAVTEAFF
15	TRBJ1-1	TRBV18	CASSPPAGVNTEAFF
16	TRBJ2-3	TRBV7-3	CASSTLAGGGTDTQYF
17	TRBJ1-2	TRBV18	CASSPDRVLASNYGYTF
13	TRBJ1-1	TRBV4-1	CASSHRGNTEAFF
17	TRBJ1-2	TRBV9	CASSVAIVTETGLGYTF
16	TRBJ1-6	TRBV5-6	CASSFTRVWEDSPLHF
16	TRBJ1-6	TRBV7-9	CASSLGQSSYNSPLHF
17	TRBJ2-1	TRBV7-2	CASFSPGTGRGWDEQFF
16	TRBJ2-2	TRBV5-1	CASSPILAGNTGELFF
14	TRBJ1-5	TRBV7-8	CASSLAGEDQPQHF
11	TRBJ2-7	TRBV30	CAWGGFYEQYF
12	TRBJ2-7	TRBV12-5	CASGENRDGQYF
11	TRBJ2-5	TRBV3-1/TRBV3-2	CASSQGGRGNF
13	TRBJ1-2	TRBV4-2	CASSPYRDDGYTF
15	TRBJ2-5	TRBV3-1/TRBV3-2	CASSKLAVVQETQYF
15	TRBJ2-3	TRBV24-1	CATSGWDGKKDTQYF
14	TRBJ2-7	TRBV12-5	CASGLGTGGFGKYF